This TCR beta chain was recovered during a study of T cells after yellow fever vaccination. Study-level background: Preparation used SMART-Seq v4 Ultra Low Input for the low-cell-number fractions.

Study observations and caveats: Repertoires sorted by FACS could include abundant clonotypes that are contaminants from the bulk population. Clonotypes found in both CD4 and CD8 compartments made up a small share.

A word on this clonotype: Its matching antigen is unknown.

Germline CDR1 SGHRS, CDR2 YFSETQ. The CDR3 sequence is 17 residues long. Trimming at V came to 0 bases and at J to 0 bases, leaving 3 bases not matched to a gene. TCRdb redid the calling of the 5' RACE reads with MiXCR, one entry per CDR3 protein. The data hold 310,000 or so distinct CDR3 sequences, with roughly 6.8% observed a single time. The V and J genes are TRBV5-1 and TRBJ1-1; TRBD1 matches at 12 bases. The sample consisted of PBMCs, taken roughly seven weeks after the first yellow fever vaccination. The TCR sequence derives from a man aged 18 to 35 who received the YFV17D yellow fever vaccine. CDR3 protein: CASSLAGTGGLNTEAFF. CDR3 sequence (DNA): TGCGCCAGCAGCTTGGCCGGGACAGGGGGCTTGAACACTGAAGCTTTCTTT.